The clone carrying this TCR beta chain was picked up many times. Its target is not known. These data originate in a study of regulatory T cells in long-lasting Graves disease. Time point in this sample: newly diagnosed GD, antithyroid drugs for less than 3 months. After RNA was extracted from PBMCs, the TCR library was made from it. American Thyroid Association guidelines defined Graves' disease diagnosis. TCR beta libraries were built with iRepertoire HTBI primers and Arm-PCR of CDR3 regions. TCRdb passed the multiplex PCR reads through MiXCR, listing each CDR3 protein once. The sample consists of around 400,000 distinct CDR3 sequences, about a sixth of them appearing once. Broader study findings: Newly diagnosed patients shared 1,000 or so public clonotypes; persistent patients shared approximately 2,700. Newly diagnosed disease favored TRBV20-1 and TRBJ2-1 over persistent disease.

This CDR3 contains 17 residues. CDR1 is LGHNA, CDR2 YNFKEQ, per germline. Germline trimming cut 0 bases from V and 5 bases from J; bases unmatched to any gene: 6. This sequence originates from a female donor with Graves disease. The rearrangement links TRBV4-2 to TRBJ2-5; 13 bases line up with TRBD2. The sample was peripheral blood mononuclear cells (PBMCs), taken at new diagnosis, from a patient treated with antithyroid drugs. For the CDR3, the DNA is TGTGCCAGCAGCCAAGATCCCACTAGCGGGGGGGGGGAGACCCAGTACTTC. Translating gives CASSQDPTSGGGETQYF.